The 22 T cell receptor beta chains reported below all come from one sample, sequenced in a study of response to subunit inactivated influenza vaccine. TCRdb used MiXCR to reprocess the RT-PCR reads, holding one entry per CDR3 protein. The sample gives some 800,000 distinct CDR3 sequences, around 20% of which show up once; about 10% is in the top ten. Sequenced here: PBMCs from blood, sampled approximately 5 days after vaccination. Source of these receptors: a man aged 50 to 60 who received an inactivated influenza vaccine.

This chain uses TRBV12-3 or TRBV12-4 with TRBJ2-7, with 12 bases lining up with TRBD2. J was trimmed by 7 bases and V by 2 bases; bases with no gene match: 9. The CDR3 covers 16 residues. CDR3 sequence (DNA): TGTGCCAGCAGTTTAAGAACTAGCGGGGGGCTAGGGGAGCAGTACTTC. It encodes CASSLRTSGGLGEQYF.

The chain uses TRBV14 and TRBJ2-3, with TRBD1 matching 7 bases. This CDR3 comprises 14 residues. Germline V gives CDR1 SGHDN, CDR2 FVKESK. V dropped 2 bases and J dropped 9; count of bases not matched to a gene: 8. CDR3 protein: CASSQPYRGRTQYF. The CDR3 bases are TGTGCCAGCAGCCAACCTTACAGGGGACGGACGCAGTATTTT.

This clonotype has more than one count but fewer than ten. This chain links TRBV12-3 or TRBV12-4 with TRBJ2-7; TRBD2 aligns across 7 bases. The CDR3 is 14 residues long. V lost 6 bases to trimming and J lost 4 bases; unmatched junction nucleotides: 9. Here the CDR3 DNA reads TGTGCCAGCAGCATCGGGACTATAAAATACGAGCAGTACTTC. Amino acids: CASSIGTIKYEQYF.

This clonotype turned up a few times. The chain uses TRBV7-2 and TRBJ2-7; maybe TRBD2 (6 bases). V was pared by 6 bases and J by 3 bases, with 24 bases between. Germline-derived CDR1 and CDR2 are SGHTA and FQGNSA. CDR3 length: 17 residues. The CDR3 region has the DNA TGTGCCAGCAGGTTCGGGACGGGAGTGTTCGGGAACTACGAGCAGTACTTC. Translation: CASRFGTGVFGNYEQYF.

J is TRBJ2-7 and V is TRBV6-2 or TRBV6-3, with D possibly matching TRBD2 (6 bases). The V and J ends lost 8 bases and 0 bases respectively, with 23 bases between them. The CDR3 is 17 amino acids. Per the germline V gene, CDR1 is MNHEY and CDR2 is SVGEGT. CDR3 in DNA: TGTGCCAGCTTCCCACCCCAAGCGAGGAGGGGCTCCTACGAGCAGTACTTC. This codes for CASFPPQARRGSYEQYF.

This clonotype was counted many times. This chain's CDR3 is CASSLSQGRNQPQHF. The CDR3 DNA reads as TGTGCCAGCAGCCTAAGTCAGGGGCGCAATCAGCCCCAGCATTTT. This chain joins TRBV4-2 and TRBJ1-5; TRBD1 might be the D (6 bases). The V end was cut by 4 bases, the J end by 2 bases, with 12 bases between. CDR3 length: 15 residues. CDR1 is LGHNA, CDR2 YNFKEQ, per germline.

This clonotype was counted many times. CDR3 loop: CASSLGLAGLQETQYF. The CDR3 DNA is TGTGCCAGCAGTTTAGGACTAGCGGGACTACAAGAGACCCAGTACTTC. The chain joins TRBV12-3 or TRBV12-4 to TRBJ2-5, with 11 bases aligning to TRBD2. After removal of 1 base from V and 2 bases from J, the junction contained 3 bases not matched to a gene. This CDR3 comprises 16 residues.

This clonotype was seen only a few times. The V gene is TRBV7-2, the J gene TRBJ2-5; no firm D call. In germline, CDR1 is SGHTA, CDR2 FQGNSA. The ends were cut back, 5 bases at V and 4 bases at J, with 11 bases in the middle. CDR3 length equals 13 residues. The CDR3 region is CASSPPMVETQYF. CDR3 coding DNA: TGTGCCAGCAGCCCCCCCATGGTAGAGACCCAGTACTTC.

J is TRBJ2-7 and V is TRBV5-1, with D possibly matching TRBD1 (5 bases). The CDR3 has 14 amino acids. Deletions cut 2 bases from V and 6 bases from J, with 15 bases between. Germline V gene data show CDR1 as SGHRS and CDR2 as YFSETQ. CDR3 in amino acids: CASSLVGGALEQYF. CDR3 sequence (DNA): TGCGCCAGCAGCTTAGTAGGTGGGGCACTCGAGCAGTACTTC.

In this sample, this clonotype turned up a few times. The chain recombines TRBV10-1 with TRBJ2-7; no definite D call. The CDR3 contains 13 residues. Trimming cost V 2 bases and J 7 bases, with 12 bases left between them. CDR1 is WNHNN, CDR2 SYGVQD, per germline (reference sequence). The CDR3 sequence is CASSEGLGNEQYF. The CDR3 DNA follows: TGCGCCAGCAGTGAGGGCTTGGGGAATGAGCAGTACTTC.

V usage is TRBV20-1 and J usage is TRBJ2-7, with D perhaps matching TRBD2 (7 bases). The V gene lost 5 bases and the J gene lost 3 bases, with 17 bases spanning the gap. The germline V gene encodes CDR1 DFQATT and CDR2 SNEGSKA (reference sequence). The CDR3 runs 14 residues. The CDR3 bases are TGCAGTGCTGAGGGGGGGAGACACAACTACGAGCAGTACTTC. This gives the protein CSAEGGRHNYEQYF.

This clonotype was found once. The genes are TRBV20-1 and TRBJ1-5; 7 bases line up with TRBD1. The V gene end was trimmed by 6 bases and the J gene end by 6 bases; junction bases not matched to a gene: 14. The CDR3 is 15 amino acids. Germline-derived CDR1 and CDR2 are DFQATT and SNEGSKA (reference sequence). The DNA for the CDR3 is TGCAGTGCCGAAGGGGCAGACAGGGCCCTTCAGCCCCAGCATTTT. Amino acid sequence: CSAEGADRALQPQHF.

This clonotype has just a few counts. This chain connects TRBV10-2 to TRBJ2-7, with D tentatively TRBD1 (5 bases). The ends were cut back, 0 bases at V and 2 bases at J, with 11 bases in the middle. CDR3 length: 15 residues. Germline V gene data show CDR1 as WSHSY and CDR2 as SAAADI. The CDR3 protein is CASSESLYRPYEQYF. Written as DNA, the CDR3 is TGCGCCAGCAGTGAGTCACTGTACAGGCCCTACGAGCAGTACTTC.

This rearrangement joins TRBV20-1 to TRBJ2-5; tentative D call: TRBD1 (5 bases). There are 15 residues in the CDR3. Germline-derived CDR1 and CDR2 are DFQATT and SNEGSKA (reference sequence). Trimming took 6 bases from V and 1 from J, leaving 18 bases between them. CDR3: CSARPGQASQETQYF. The CDR3 DNA reads TGCAGTGCCCGTCCAGGGCAGGCCTCCCAAGAGACCCAGTACTTC.

V gene TRBV10-3 combines with J gene TRBJ2-1; D ambiguous. The CDR3 is made up of 16 amino acids. V lost 1 base, J lost 5 bases, and 15 bases lay in between. Germline-derived CDR1 and CDR2 are ENHRY and SYGVKD. CDR3: CAISEFTGPSNNEQFF. CDR3 DNA: TGTGCCATCAGTGAGTTTACCGGGCCTTCGAACAATGAGCAGTTCTTC.

This clonotype was recorded once. The chain uses TRBV28 and TRBJ2-5; D not resolved. The CDR3 totals 16 residues. Germline CDR1 MDHEN, CDR2 SYDVKM. V was trimmed by 6 bases and J by 4 bases, leaving 21 bases between them. Here the CDR3 reads CASRPQPGKGTETQYF. Here the CDR3 DNA reads TGTGCCAGCAGGCCACAGCCGGGCAAAGGTACAGAGACCCAGTACTTC.

This clonotype was found a few times. This chain joins TRBV6-5 and TRBJ1-1, with a possible D match to TRBD1 (6 bases). Germline CDR1 MNHEY, CDR2 SVGAGI. The V end lost 3 bases, the J end lost 6 bases, and 14 bases lay between the germline ends. CDR3 size: 14 residues. CDR3 residues: CASSYYLGGSEAFF. The CDR3 bases are TGTGCCAGCAGTTATTATCTGGGGGGCTCTGAAGCTTTCTTT.

The gene calls are TRBV5-1 and TRBJ2-5; D remains unclear. CDR1 and CDR2 from the germline V gene are SGHRS and YFSETQ. V lost 1 base and J lost 0, with 10 bases in between. This CDR3 is built from 15 residues. The CDR3 loop reads CASSLNPTYQETQYF. CDR3 sequence (DNA): TGCGCCAGCAGCTTGAACCCCACGTACCAAGAGACCCAGTACTTC.

This chain links TRBV10-3 with TRBJ1-5; 8 nucleotides align to TRBD1. The CDR3 extends over 16 amino acids. V was pared by 3 bases and J by 5 bases, with 9 bases of the junction left unmatched. Looked up from germline, CDR1 is ENHRY and CDR2 is SYGVKD. DNA of the CDR3: TGTGCCATCAGTGATCGCGACAGGGGTGGCGATCAGCCCCAGCATTTT. It is translated as CAISDRDRGGDQPQHF.

This clonotype came up a few times. V gene TRBV6-2 or TRBV6-3 combines with J gene TRBJ2-4, with D unresolved. The CDR3 sequence is 11 residues long. Germline loops: CDR1 MNHEY, CDR2 SVGEGT. Trimming shortened V by 2 bases and J by 11 bases, and 7 bases separated the two germline ends. The CDR3 loop reads CASSYATFQYF. CDR3 DNA: TGTGCCAGCAGTTACGCGACTTTTCAGTACTTC.

In this sample, this clonotype turned up a few times. The gene calls are TRBV5-1 and TRBJ2-7, with D tentatively TRBD1 (5 bases). CDR1 and CDR2 (germline): SGHRS, YFSETQ. V gave up 3 bases and J gave up 5 bases, with 15 bases separating them. The CDR3 consists of 14 residues. The DNA for the CDR3 is TGCGCCAGCAGCTCTCAAGGGGCCGAAAACGAGCAGTACTTC. Encoded protein: CASSSQGAENEQYF. The full variable domain, with the rest looked up from reference TRBV5-1 and TRBJ2-7, is KAGVTQTPRYLIKTRGQQVTLSCSPISGHRSVSWYQQTPGQGLQFLFEYFSETQRNKGNFPGRFSGRQFSNSRSEMNVSTLELGDSALYLCASSSQGAENEQYFGPGTRLTVT.

In its sample, this clonotype was seen a few times. The chain couples TRBV7-2 to TRBJ2-2, with 8 positions matching TRBD1. The CDR3 covers 16 residues. The V and J ends lost 3 bases and 5 bases, in that order; junction bases with no gene match: 8. CDR1 and CDR2 from the germline V gene are SGHTA and FQGNSA. The CDR3 sequence is CASSFLKRTGTGELFF. The CDR3 region has the DNA TGTGCCAGCAGCTTTCTCAAACGGACAGGGACCGGGGAGCTGTTTTTT.